The clone carrying this T cell receptor (beta chain) was counted a few times. A library of TCRbeta sequences, prepared with unique molecular identifiers, was generated. TCRdb re-derived calls from the PCR reads in MiXCR, one entry per CDR3 protein. The table lists around 400,000 distinct CDR3 sequences, roughly 11% of them singletons. This sample was taken from a study of T-cell reconstitution after alpha-beta-depleted transplantation in children. This CDR3 contains 16 residues. Germline lookup yields CDR1 ENHRY and CDR2 SYGVKD. Trimming took 4 bases from V and 5 from J; bases not matched to a gene: 11.

The specimen comprised PBMCs from the stem cell graft donor, sampled from the stem cell graft. This TCR came from a human donor who donated a stem cell graft to a child with acute myeloid leukemia. The chain carries TRBV10-3 and TRBJ1-2, with 9 bases fitting TRBD1. Written as DNA, the CDR3 is TGTGCCATCAGTGGTCAGCGACAGGGGGAATCATATGGCTACACCTTC. Its translation is CAISGQRQGESYGYTF.